Shown below are 5 T cell receptor beta chains from a single sample sequenced in a study of blood T cell repertoires in COVID-19. Generated by immunoSEQ multiplex PCR, the TCRdb table keeps only in-frame clones and is missing some. The sample gives tens of thousands of clones, roughly 80% of which show up once; over 10% is in the top ten. The sample comprised peripheral blood. The source of these receptors is a human donor in a cohort sampled during active COVID-19.

The chain links TRBV5-1 to TRBJ2-1, with no clear D. This CDR3 is built from 18 residues. The V end was cut by 3 bases, the J end by 1 base, with 20 bases between. The germline gives CDR1 SGHRS, CDR2 YFSETQ. Written as DNA, the CDR3 is TGCGCCAGCAGCTCAGCCGGGTCCCACCTTACTTCCTACAATGAGCAGTTCTTC. Translating it yields CASSSAGSHLTSYNEQFF.

J is TRBJ2-5 and V is TRBV7-9; D possibly corresponds to TRBD1 (5 bases). The CDR3 is made up of 14 amino acids. CDR1 is SEHNR and CDR2 is FQNEAQ in the germline V gene (reference sequence). With 1 base removed from V and 5 bases from J, the gap between germline ends came to 11 bases. CDR3 nucleotides: TGTGCCAGCAGCTTAGTCGGCAGGGTTGAGACCCAGTACTTC. Translation gives CASSLVGRVETQYF.

The chain is built from TRBV7-9 and TRBJ2-1; 10 positions agree with TRBD1. In germline, CDR1 is SEHNR, CDR2 FQNEAQ (reference sequence). With 1 base clipped from V and 7 bases from J, the junction kept 4 bases outside the gene matches. The CDR3 is made up of 15 amino acids. The CDR3 sequence is CASSLGGTGENEQFF. The CDR3 region has the DNA TGTGCCAGCAGCTTAGGCGGGACAGGGGAGAATGAGCAGTTCTTC.

The chain combines TRBV30 with TRBJ1-2, with D possibly being TRBD1 (6 bases). The CDR3 has 13 residues. CDR1 is GTSNPN, CDR2 SVGIG, per germline (reference sequence). Between the trimmed V and J ends, which lost 4 bases and 9 bases, there was a span of 18 bases. The CDR3 loop is CAWTSHREGSYTF. Written as DNA, the CDR3 is TGTGCCTGGACGAGCCACAGGGAGGGTAGCTACACCTTC.

V gene TRBV7-2 combines with J gene TRBJ2-5; D is uncertain. Germline CDR1 and CDR2: SGHTA and FQGNSA. The CDR3 runs to 12 residues. The V end was cut by 3 bases, the J end by 7 bases, with 9 bases between. The CDR3 region is CASSFNLGTQYF. The CDR3 bases are TGTGCCAGCAGCTTTAACCTCGGGACCCAGTACTTC.